The 29 T cell receptor beta chains below come from one sample, sequenced in a study of human T cells and chemical hapten exposure. In TCRdb, the RACE reads were re-called with MiXCR into one record per CDR3 protein. The data contain approximately 350,000 distinct CDR3 sequences, about 7% of them singletons. Sample time point: patch test 1, 2 weeks after DPC sensitization. Treatment of the sample: therapeutic diphenylcyclopropenone sensitization with weekly scalp DPC. The input for sequencing was whole blood, taken in connection with sensitization to the hapten diphenylcyclopropenone (DPC). These receptors were obtained from a woman under 30 with alopecia areata. Some clones in this sample may be carry-over from other donors' samples.

This chain links TRBV6-1 with TRBJ1-5; D is ambiguous. Germline V gene sequence: CDR1 MNHNS, CDR2 SASEGT. CDR3 length equals 13 residues. The germline V and J ends were trimmed by 1 base and 12 bases, with 13 bases remaining between them. CDR3 loop: CASSEGPPRRQHF. In DNA form, the CDR3 reads TGTGCCAGCAGTGAAGGGCCCCCCAGGCGCCAGCATTTT.

Only a few counts were recorded for this clonotype. The chain carries TRBV12-3 or TRBV12-4 and TRBJ1-4; D not resolved. The CDR3 has 14 amino acids. The V gene lost 2 bases and the J gene lost 8 bases, with 12 bases spanning the gap. CDR3 protein: CASSLSSIGEKLFF. CDR3 in DNA: TGTGCCAGCAGTTTATCGAGTATCGGGGAAAAACTGTTTTTT.

As to this clonotype: The junction and the germline gene differ at one end; a read error may be behind it. V gene TRBV7-7 combines with J gene TRBJ2-7; possibly TRBD1 for D (5 bases). The CDR3 loop spans 14 amino acids. Germline V gives CDR1 SSHAT, CDR2 FNYEAQ (reference sequence). CDR3 DNA sequence: TGTGCTAGCAGCCCCAGGGTCGAGTCCTTCGAGCAGTACTTC. This encodes CASSPRVESFEQYF.

This clonotype was observed many times. The V gene is TRBV4-2, the J gene TRBJ2-3; unclear D gene. CDR3 size: 14 residues. V lost 7 bases, J lost 0 bases, and 11 bases lay in between. Germline values: CDR1 LGHNA, CDR2 YNFKEQ. The CDR3, as DNA: TGTGCCAGCATCGGACCCTACAGCACAGATACGCAGTATTTT. Translation: CASIGPYSTDTQYF.

At least ten counts were recorded for this clonotype. The J gene is TRBJ2-5, the V gene TRBV29-1; possible D gene TRBD1, 8 bases. The germline V gene has CDR1 SQVTM and CDR2 ANQGSEA. V was trimmed by 8 bases and J by 5 bases, leaving 12 bases between them. This CDR3 is built from 11 residues. CDR3 nucleotide sequence: TGCAGCACACAGGGGGGGGAGACCCAGTACTTC. Amino acid sequence: CSTQGGETQYF.

In its sample, this clonotype was seen a few times. The chain carries TRBV7-2 and TRBJ1-6; D uncertain. Germline values: CDR1 SGHTA, CDR2 FQGNSA. This CDR3 is built from 17 residues. The V end was cut by 0 bases, the J end by 8 bases, with 17 bases between. CDR3 residues: CASSLARHLGADSPLHF. The CDR3 nucleotides read TGTGCCAGCAGCTTAGCCCGTCATTTGGGAGCCGATTCACCCCTCCACTTT.

The chain employs TRBV14 and TRBJ2-7; TRBD1 or TRBD2 may be the D gene (5 bases each). CDR1 is SGHDN and CDR2 is FVKESK in the germline V gene. This CDR3 spans 14 amino acids. Trimming left V 4 bases short and J 5 bases short, with 15 bases between. The CDR3 sequence: CASSPKGPRDEQYF. CDR3 coding DNA: TGTGCCAGCAGCCCGAAGGGACCGAGGGACGAGCAGTACTTC.

This sequence joins TRBV11-2 and TRBJ1-2; D is perhaps TRBD1 (5 bases). The CDR3 totals 18 residues. CDR1 is SGHAT and CDR2 is FQNNGV in the germline V gene. The V gene lost 1 base and the J gene lost 7 bases, with 25 bases spanning the gap. The CDR3 DNA reads as TGTGCCAGCAGCTTAGTGAGGCCCGCCCGGAGGGGAACCTCTGGCTACACCTTC. Its translation: CASSLVRPARRGTSGYTF.

V usage is TRBV4-2 and J usage is TRBJ1-2; no clear D gene. The CDR3 length is 14 residues. The germline V and J ends were trimmed by 1 base and 4 bases, with 10 bases remaining between them. The germline V gene has CDR1 LGHNA and CDR2 YNFKEQ. CDR3 sequence: CASSQVGQSYGYTF. The CDR3 coding sequence is TGTGCCAGCAGCCAAGTGGGCCAGAGCTATGGCTACACCTTC.

The sample holds many counts of this clonotype. This chain connects TRBV12-3 or TRBV12-4 to TRBJ2-2; TRBD1 might be the D (5 bases). The CDR3 consists of 14 residues. V lost 6 bases and J lost 3, with 11 bases in between. CDR3 DNA sequence: TGTGCCAGCAGACTACAGGAATACACCGGGGAGCTGTTTTTT. Encoded protein: CASRLQEYTGELFF.

This clonotype was seen more than once but under ten times. The V call is TRBV4-3, the J call TRBJ2-4, with D possibly matching TRBD1 (6 bases). The germline V gene has CDR1 LGHNA and CDR2 YSLEER. V was clipped by 0 bases and J by 1 base, with 13 bases between them. The CDR3 contains 17 residues. CDR3 nucleotide sequence: TGCGCCAGCAGCCAAGATTTCCAGGGGAAGGCCAAAAACATTCAGTACTTC. Translated, it gives CASSQDFQGKAKNIQYF.

V usage is TRBV27 and J usage is TRBJ2-7; D is possibly TRBD2 (6 bases). Germline V gene data show CDR1 as MNHEY and CDR2 as SMNVEV (reference sequence). The CDR3 covers 14 residues. Deletions cut 3 bases from V and 6 bases from J, with 15 bases between. The CDR3 loop is CASSFSGEGAEQYF. CDR3 nucleotides: TGTGCCAGCAGTTTTTCGGGGGAAGGGGCCGAGCAGTACTTC.

This clonotype showed up many times. The rearrangement uses TRBV27 and TRBJ1-6, with D tentatively TRBD1 (5 bases). Trimming stripped 1 base from V and 9 bases from J, with 19 bases between. CDR3 length: 17 residues. Germline CDR1 reads MNHEY; CDR2 reads SMNVEV (reference sequence). This CDR3 reads CASSLLVTGGRGSPLHF. Written as DNA, the CDR3 is TGTGCCAGCAGTTTATTAGTTACTGGGGGTAGGGGTTCACCCCTCCACTTT.

This clonotype has just a few counts. The gene calls are TRBV7-2 and TRBJ1-5; D possibly corresponds to TRBD1 (5 bases). The CDR3 spans 16 residues. The germline V gene has CDR1 SGHTA and CDR2 FQGNSA. V shed 1 base and J shed 2 bases, with 12 bases lying between them. CDR3 coding DNA: TGTGCCAGCAGCTTAGAGGGGACCTATGGCAATCAGCCCCAGCATTTT. Amino acids: CASSLEGTYGNQPQHF.

This clonotype has only a few counts. The chain carries TRBV18 and TRBJ2-5, with D maybe TRBD2 (6 bases). Trimming stripped 0 bases from V and 7 bases from J, with 18 bases between. The CDR3 extends over 16 amino acids. Per germline, CDR1 KGHSH and CDR2 LQKENI. CDR3 bases: TGTGCCAGCTCACCACCGAGTAGCGGAGGGCTTGGGACCCAGTACTTC. Translation gives CASSPPSSGGLGTQYF.

This clonotype was detected ten times or more. The chain is built from TRBV7-2 and TRBJ2-6; no reliable D call. V dropped 7 bases and J dropped 0 bases, with 4 bases sitting between them. CDR3 size: 13 residues. Germline lookup yields CDR1 SGHTA and CDR2 FQGNSA. The CDR3 here is CASKFSGANVLTF. The CDR3 bases are TGTGCCAGCAAATTCTCTGGGGCCAACGTCCTGACTTTC.

This clonotype has only a few counts. The V gene is TRBV29-1, the J gene TRBJ2-1; 7 bases agree with TRBD2. CDR3 length: 13 residues. V was clipped by 2 bases and J by 7 bases; unmatched bases: 5. Germline CDR1 SQVTM, CDR2 ANQGSEA. The CDR3 DNA sequence: TGCAGCGTTGAAAGGTGGACTAGTAATGAGCAGTTCTTC. This codes for CSVERWTSNEQFF.

The chain carries TRBV18 and TRBJ1-2; TRBD1 agrees at 8 bases. Germline-derived CDR1 and CDR2 are KGHSH and LQKENI. The CDR3 runs to 15 residues. V lost 6 bases and J lost 6; bases outside the gene matches: 12. CDR3 in DNA: TGTGCCAGCTCGCCAGATGGGACAGGCTGGGATGGCTACACCTTC. It specifies CASSPDGTGWDGYTF.

The J gene is TRBJ1-4, the V gene TRBV28, with D possibly matching TRBD1 (5 bases). Trimming took off 6 bases at V and 6 bases at J, with 17 bases between the two ends. Germline assignment: CDR1 MDHEN and CDR2 SYDVKM. This CDR3 has 15 amino acids. For the CDR3, the DNA is TGTGCCAGCAGGAATTACGGGGGGTCGGATGAAAAACTGTTTTTT. It is translated as CASRNYGGSDEKLFF. The complete variable domain, with remaining parts taken from reference TRBV28 and TRBJ1-4, reads DVKVTQSSRYLVKRTGEKVFLECVQDMDHENMFWYRQDPGLGLRLIYFSYDVKMKEKGDIPEGYSVSREKKERFSLILESASTNQTSMYLCASRNYGGSDEKLFFGSGTQLSVL.

The sample holds many counts of this clonotype. The genes are TRBV7-9 and TRBJ2-2, with TRBD1 matching 7 bases. The V gene end was trimmed by 3 bases and the J gene end by 5 bases; junction bases not matched to a gene: 9. Germline V CDR1 and CDR2: SEHNR, FQNEAQ (reference sequence). The CDR3 extends over 16 amino acids. CDR3 region: CASSFLRQGGTGELFF. The DNA for the CDR3 is TGTGCCAGCAGCTTTCTGAGACAGGGTGGAACCGGGGAGCTGTTTTTT. The complete variable domain, with remaining parts taken from reference TRBV7-9 and TRBJ2-2, reads DTGVSQNPRHKITKRGQNVTFRCDPISEHNRLYWYRQTLGQGPEFLTYFQNEAQLEKSRLLSDRFSAERPKGSFSTLEIQRTEQGDSAMYLCASSFLRQGGTGELFFGEGSRLTVL.

This clonotype was seen repeatedly, ten times or more. The chain is built from TRBV7-9 and TRBJ2-3, with TRBD2 matching 8 bases. Germline trimming cut 4 bases from V and 2 bases from J; bases unmatched to any gene: 17. The CDR3 runs to 19 residues. CDR1 is SEHNR and CDR2 is FQNEAQ in the germline V gene (reference sequence). Here the CDR3 DNA reads TGTGCCAGCAGCTGGGGATTTCTGCGCGGGGGGTCTAACACAGATACGCAGTATTTT. As protein: CASSWGFLRGGSNTDTQYF. Complete variable domain (other parts from reference TRBV7-9 and TRBJ2-3): DTGVSQNPRHKITKRGQNVTFRCDPISEHNRLYWYRQTLGQGPEFLTYFQNEAQLEKSRLLSDRFSAERPKGSFSTLEIQRTEQGDSAMYLCASSWGFLRGGSNTDTQYFGPGTRLTVL.

This clonotype was counted between two and nine times. CDR3 coding DNA: TGTGCCAGCAGTTTTCCGCACAGGGGATATAGCAATCAGCCCCAGCATTTT. This encodes CASSFPHRGYSNQPQHF. The rearrangement links TRBV6-2 or TRBV6-3 to TRBJ1-5; 7 nucleotides align to TRBD1. After removal of 4 bases from V and 0 bases from J, the junction contained 9 bases not matched to a gene. CDR3 length equals 17 residues. Per germline, CDR1 MNHEY and CDR2 SVGEGT.

This clonotype was counted many times. V and J are TRBV5-1 and TRBJ2-5; 12 positions match TRBD2. The junction had 11 bases not matched to a gene; V was cut back by 4 bases and J by 4 bases. From germline, CDR1 is SGHRS and CDR2 YFSETQ. CDR3 length: 17 residues. CDR3 residues: CASSPRTSGVTRETQYF. Written as DNA, the CDR3 is TGCGCCAGCAGCCCGAGGACTAGCGGGGTGACGAGAGAGACCCAGTACTTC.

This clonotype was seen a handful of times. The J gene is TRBJ1-5, the V gene TRBV7-2; 8 bases are a match to TRBD1. Germline assignment: CDR1 SGHTA and CDR2 FQGNSA. The CDR3 is 17 amino acids. V dropped 1 base and J dropped 6; count of bases not matched to a gene: 11. This CDR3 reads CASSLVGGGQGTQPQHF. The CDR3 DNA is TGTGCCAGCAGCTTAGTAGGGGGCGGACAGGGTACTCAGCCCCAGCATTTT.

In its sample, this clonotype was seen a few times. The CDR3 sequence: CASEDRNTGELFF. The CDR3 DNA reads as TGTGCCAGCGAGGACAGAAACACCGGGGAGCTGTTTTTT. The chain is built from TRBV6-5 and TRBJ2-2, with D perhaps matching TRBD1 (6 bases). Trimming took off 8 bases at V and 2 bases at J, with 9 bases between the two ends. Per germline, CDR1 MNHEY and CDR2 SVGAGI. This CDR3 is built from 13 residues.

This clonotype was counted at least ten times. This chain connects TRBV20-1 to TRBJ2-3; 12 bases agree with TRBD2. J gave up 3 bases and V 4 bases, and 14 bases lay outside the gene matches. Germline V gives CDR1 DFQATT, CDR2 SNEGSKA (reference sequence). The CDR3 extends over 18 amino acids. This CDR3 reads CSAIPPTGLAGLTDTQYF. DNA for the CDR3: TGCAGTGCTATACCCCCTACCGGACTAGCGGGGTTGACAGATACGCAGTATTTT.

The rearrangement uses TRBV7-6 and TRBJ1-6, with 12 bases that match TRBD1. CDR1 is SGHVS, CDR2 FNYEAQ, per germline. This CDR3 has 18 amino acids. The J segment lost 7 bases and the V segment lost 2 bases, leaving 9 bases of the junction unmatched. The DNA of the CDR3 is TGTGCCAGCAGCTTAACGCCGGGGACAGGGGGCAGGAATTCACCCCTCCACTTT. Protein sequence: CASSLTPGTGGRNSPLHF.

In this sample, this clonotype turned up a few times. The genes are TRBV7-9 and TRBJ1-1; no clear D gene. Germline V lookup: CDR1 SEHNR, CDR2 FQNEAQ (reference sequence). This CDR3 is built from 16 residues. Between the trimmed V and J ends, which lost 2 bases and 4 bases, there was a span of 17 bases. CDR3 DNA: TGTGCCAGCAGCTTATTTAAAGCAGGAGAGAGCACTGAAGCTTTCTTT. Its protein product is CASSLFKAGESTEAFF.

The chain is built from TRBV7-9 and TRBJ1-1; D not certain. The CDR3 runs 13 residues. Trimming stripped 5 bases from V and 11 bases from J, with 18 bases between. Germline CDR1 is SEHNR and CDR2 is FQNEAQ (reference sequence). CDR3 sequence (DNA): TGTGCCAGCAGCCAACGATATGACATTAAGGCTTTCTTT. The encoded protein is CASSQRYDIKAFF. Variable domain in full (rest from reference TRBV7-9 and TRBJ1-1): DTGVSQNPRHKITKRGQNVTFRCDPISEHNRLYWYRQTLGQGPEFLTYFQNEAQLEKSRLLSDRFSAERPKGSFSTLEIQRTEQGDSAMYLCASSQRYDIKAFFGQGTRLTVV.